This T cell receptor beta chain was documented in a study of radiotherapy plus CTLA-4 blockade in lung cancer. About the research overall: In 18% of patients, objective responses were seen; 30% to 35% had disease control. Whole-study results and caveats: Dynamics of early blood T cell clones, together with interferon-beta, were reportedly the best predictors of response. After radiotherapy and ipilimumab, tumor-derived clones expanded in peripheral blood.

As for this clone: Its antigen is not known.

Focal radiation was given together with CTLA-4 blockade (ipilimumab) to patients with chemo-refractory metastatic non-small-cell lung cancer. Here immunoSEQ multiplex PCR was the method, and the copy in TCRdb shows in-frame clones only, minus some. This sample has roughly 110,000 clones, with roughly 84% found just once. The specimen comprised peripheral blood, sampled from a patient treated with radiotherapy plus ipilimumab. This TCR was recovered from a human donor with non-small cell lung cancer that progressed on radiotherapy plus ipilimumab. Some clones in this sample may be carry-over from other donors' samples.

The CDR3 sequence is CASSYPSGGAADTQYF. CDR3 bases: TGTGCCAGCAGCTACCCTAGCGGGGGGGCGGCAGATACGCAGTATTTT. The J gene is TRBJ2-3, the V gene TRBV5-4; TRBD2 matches at 12 bases. Looked up from germline, CDR1 is SGHNT and CDR2 is YYREEE (reference sequence). The trim removed 3 bases at V and 4 bases at J, leaving 6 bases unmatched. CDR3 length: 16 amino acids.